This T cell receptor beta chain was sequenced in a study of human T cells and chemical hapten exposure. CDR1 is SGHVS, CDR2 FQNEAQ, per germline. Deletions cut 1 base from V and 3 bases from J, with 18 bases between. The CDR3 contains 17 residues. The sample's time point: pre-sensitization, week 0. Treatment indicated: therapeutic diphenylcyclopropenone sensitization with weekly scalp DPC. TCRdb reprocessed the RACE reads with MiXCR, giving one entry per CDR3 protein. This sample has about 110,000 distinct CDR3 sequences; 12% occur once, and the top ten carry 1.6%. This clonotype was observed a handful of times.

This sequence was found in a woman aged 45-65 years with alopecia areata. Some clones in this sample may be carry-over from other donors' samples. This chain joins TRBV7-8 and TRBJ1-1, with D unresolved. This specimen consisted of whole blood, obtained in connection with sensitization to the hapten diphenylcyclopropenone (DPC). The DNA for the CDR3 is TGTGCCAGCAGCTTAGGCGGCGGCGAGGGTTTGGACACTGAAGCTTTCTTT. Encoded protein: CASSLGGGEGLDTEAFF.